Following are 17 T cell receptor beta chains from one sample sequenced in a study of T cell responses to AZD1222 COVID-19 vaccine. Some clones are missing from TCRdb's copy, which holds only in-frame ones; the method was immunoSEQ multiplex PCR. Here the sample spans roughly 180,000 clones, 70% to 90% being singletons. Here the sequenced sample was peripheral blood, taken on day 0 of AZD1222 vaccination. Receptor source: an adult in good health.

V is TRBV7-2 and J is TRBJ2-7; 13 nucleotides match TRBD2. This CDR3 is 15 amino acids long. Germline loops: CDR1 SGHTA, CDR2 FQGNSA. V shed 4 bases and J 3 bases; nucleotides not matched to a gene: 3. The CDR3 here is CASSSWTSGGYEQYF. As DNA, the CDR3 is TGTGCCAGCAGCTCCTGGACTAGCGGGGGCTACGAGCAGTACTTC.

This chain connects TRBV10-3 to TRBJ2-3; the match to TRBD1 covers 7 bases. Germline V gene lookup returns CDR1 ENHRY and CDR2 SYGVKD. Losses at the gene ends were 7 bases for V and 0 bases for J; bases not matched to a gene: 4. There are 14 residues in the CDR3. CDR3 nucleotides: TGTGCCATCACCGGGACAGCGAGCACAGATACGCAGTATTTT. It yields the protein CAITGTASTDTQYF.

J is TRBJ2-3 and V is TRBV14; D gene unclear. Trimming took off 2 bases at V and 6 bases at J, with 6 bases between the two ends. Germline V gene data show CDR1 as SGHDN and CDR2 as FVKESK. This CDR3 has 12 residues. CDR3 DNA: TGTGCCAGCAGCCAATTATCCGATACGCAGTATTTT. Amino acid sequence: CASSQLSDTQYF.

The chain combines TRBV10-3 with TRBJ2-3; possibly TRBD2 for D (6 bases). Germline CDR1 reads ENHRY; CDR2 reads SYGVKD. CDR3 length equals 10 residues. The V and J ends lost 3 bases and 15 bases respectively, with 10 bases between them. CDR3 loop: CAISEGGKYF. The CDR3 DNA sequence: TGTGCCATCAGTGAAGGCGGGAAATATTTT.

V and J are TRBV6-5 and TRBJ1-1; D gene ambiguous. This CDR3 is built from 14 residues. Germline V CDR1 and CDR2: MNHEY, SVGAGI. V lost 0 bases and J 4 bases, leaving 9 bases between the germline ends. This chain's CDR3 is CASSYSPGSTEAFF. Written as DNA, the CDR3 is TGTGCCAGCAGTTACTCGCCCGGGAGCACTGAAGCTTTCTTT.

The rearrangement joins TRBV30 to TRBJ2-7; 15 bases fit TRBD2. Germline V gene sequence: CDR1 GTSNPN, CDR2 SVGIG (reference sequence). The CDR3 covers 15 residues. V was pared by 0 bases and J by 4 bases, with 1 base of the junction left unmatched. The CDR3 DNA reads as TGTGCCTGGAGTGTGGGACTAGCGGGAGGATACGAGCAGTACTTC. Its translation is CAWSVGLAGGYEQYF. Full variable domain (remainder filled in from reference TRBV30 and TRBJ2-7): SQTIHQWPATLVQPVGSPLSLECTVEGTSNPNLYWYRQAAGRGLQLLFYSVGIGQISSEVPQNLSASRPQDRQFILSSKKLLLSDSGFYLCAWSVGLAGGYEQYFGPGTRLTVT.

The J gene is TRBJ2-1, the V gene TRBV9, with no clear D. Germline V gene lookup returns CDR1 SGDLS and CDR2 YYNGEE. Trimming shortened V by 3 bases and J by 12 bases, and 10 bases separated the two germline ends. The CDR3 has 11 amino acids. This CDR3 reads CASSGGIGQFF. Written as DNA, the CDR3 is TGTGCCAGCAGCGGGGGAATTGGGCAGTTCTTC.

V usage is TRBV9 and J usage is TRBJ2-6; D is uncertain. This CDR3 has 15 residues. Germline CDR1 reads SGDLS; CDR2 reads YYNGEE. The V and J ends lost 4 bases and 2 bases respectively, with 10 bases between them. CDR3 coding DNA: TGTGCCAGCAGCCCCCTCAGCCCTGGGGCCAACGTCCTGACTTTC. The encoded protein is CASSPLSPGANVLTF.

J is TRBJ1-1 and V is TRBV28, with a tentative D call TRBD1 (6 bases). Trimming stripped 8 bases from V and 0 bases from J, with 13 bases between. The germline gives CDR1 MDHEN, CDR2 SYDVKM. This CDR3 contains 14 residues. This CDR3 is CASVNRAVNTEAFF. CDR3 bases: TGTGCCAGCGTAAACAGGGCCGTGAACACTGAAGCTTTCTTT.

The chain is built from TRBV5-4 and TRBJ1-2; D unresolved. Trimming stripped 1 base from V and 4 bases from J, with 14 bases between. The CDR3 is made up of 15 amino acids. Germline values: CDR1 SGHNT, CDR2 YYREEE (reference sequence). CDR3 bases: TGTGCCAGCAGCTTGCCCCCAAATCTAGGCTATGGCTACACCTTC. It translates to CASSLPPNLGYGYTF.

The J gene is TRBJ1-5, the V gene TRBV7-2, with no clear D. V lost 1 base to trimming and J lost 5 bases, with 12 bases between them. The CDR3 length is 15 residues. The V gene's germline CDR1 is SGHTA and CDR2 FQGNSA. CDR3 sequence: CASSLGSLWDQPQHF. CDR3 bases: TGTGCCAGCAGCTTAGGGTCTCTCTGGGATCAGCCCCAGCATTTT.

This chain connects TRBV9 to TRBJ1-2, with 7 bases fitting TRBD1. Germline CDR1 and CDR2: SGDLS and YYNGEE. CDR3 length: 15 amino acids. Losses at the gene ends were 0 bases for V and 5 bases for J; bases not matched to a gene: 7. This CDR3 reads CASSVEGGGNYGYTF. CDR3 sequence (DNA): TGTGCCAGCAGCGTAGAGGGAGGGGGCAATTATGGCTACACCTTC.

The chain has TRBV5-1 and TRBJ2-3, with TRBD2 matching 10 bases. CDR1 is SGHRS and CDR2 is YFSETQ in the germline V gene. The CDR3 length is 15 residues. J gave up 3 bases and V 3 bases, and 4 bases lay outside the gene matches. CDR3 DNA: TGCGCCAGCAGCTGGAGCGGGGGGGTAACAGATACGCAGTATTTT. Translation gives CASSWSGGVTDTQYF. The full variable domain, in which reference TRBV5-1 and TRBJ2-3 provide the parts outside the CDR3, is KAGVTQTPRYLIKTRGQQVTLSCSPISGHRSVSWYQQTPGQGLQFLFEYFSETQRNKGNFPGRFSGRQFSNSRSEMNVSTLELGDSALYLCASSWSGGVTDTQYFGPGTRLTVL.

This clone showed up just once. The chain combines TRBV7-9 with TRBJ1-4; TRBD1 might be the D (6 bases). From germline, CDR1 is SEHNR and CDR2 FQNEAQ (reference sequence). The V end was cut by 0 bases, the J end by 1 base, with 12 bases between. The CDR3 is 17 residues long. CDR3 coding DNA: TGTGCCAGCAGCTTAGCATCTCCACAGGGAACTAATGAAAAACTGTTTTTT. This encodes CASSLASPQGTNEKLFF.

V is TRBV6-1 and J is TRBJ1-1; D call uncertain. The CDR3 is 14 residues long. Germline CDR1 is MNHNS and CDR2 is SASEGT. V lost 1 base to trimming and J lost 4 bases, with 10 bases between them. The CDR3 DNA follows: TGTGCCAGCAGTGAAGTTTGGGAGACCACTGAAGCTTTCTTT. As protein: CASSEVWETTEAFF.

The V gene is TRBV5-8, the J gene TRBJ1-6; D gene unclear. There are 13 residues in the CDR3. Germline lookup yields CDR1 SGHTS and CDR2 YDEGEE. The V end was cut by 2 bases, the J end by 7 bases, with 7 bases between. The CDR3 loop reads CASSLGSNSPLHF. CDR3 nucleotides: TGTGCCAGCAGCTTAGGGTCCAATTCACCCCTCCACTTT.

CDR3 nucleotide sequence: TGCAGCGTTTTAGGACAGGGCGACACCGGGGAGCTGTTTTTT. Protein: CSVLGQGDTGELFF. The chain has TRBV29-1 and TRBJ2-2, with 8 bases fitting TRBD1. From germline, CDR1 is SQVTM and CDR2 ANQGSEA. J gave up 3 bases and V 5 bases, and 5 bases lay outside the gene matches. This CDR3 comprises 14 residues.